The subject of this entry is one T cell receptor beta chain. This sample was included in a study of blood T cell repertoires in COVID-19. Study-wide background: COVID-19 samples, acute and convalescent, were from the United States, Italy and Spain.

The assay was immunoSEQ multiplex PCR, and TCRdb's table has in-frame clones only and misses some. The sample consists of under 200,000 clones, approximately 83% of them appearing once. The source is a human donor with acute or convalescent COVID-19. The donor label of this sample is uncertain. Sequenced sample: peripheral blood.

This CDR3 reads CASSKRSDRYNSPLHF. The CDR3 nucleotides read TGTGCCAGTAGTAAACGGTCGGACAGGTATAATTCACCCCTCCACTTT. The chain links TRBV19 to TRBJ1-6, with 7 bases matching TRBD1. Looked up from germline, CDR1 is LNHDA and CDR2 is SQIVND (reference sequence). The CDR3 covers 16 residues. J lost 4 bases, V lost 4 bases, and 7 bases had no gene match. Looking up the rest from reference TRBV19 and TRBJ1-6 gives the full variable domain: DGGITQSPKYLFRKEGQNVTLSCEQNLNHDAMYWYRQDPGQGLRLIYYSQIVNDFQKGDIAEGYSVSREKKESFPLTVTSAQKNPTAFYLCASSKRSDRYNSPLHFGNGTRLTVT.